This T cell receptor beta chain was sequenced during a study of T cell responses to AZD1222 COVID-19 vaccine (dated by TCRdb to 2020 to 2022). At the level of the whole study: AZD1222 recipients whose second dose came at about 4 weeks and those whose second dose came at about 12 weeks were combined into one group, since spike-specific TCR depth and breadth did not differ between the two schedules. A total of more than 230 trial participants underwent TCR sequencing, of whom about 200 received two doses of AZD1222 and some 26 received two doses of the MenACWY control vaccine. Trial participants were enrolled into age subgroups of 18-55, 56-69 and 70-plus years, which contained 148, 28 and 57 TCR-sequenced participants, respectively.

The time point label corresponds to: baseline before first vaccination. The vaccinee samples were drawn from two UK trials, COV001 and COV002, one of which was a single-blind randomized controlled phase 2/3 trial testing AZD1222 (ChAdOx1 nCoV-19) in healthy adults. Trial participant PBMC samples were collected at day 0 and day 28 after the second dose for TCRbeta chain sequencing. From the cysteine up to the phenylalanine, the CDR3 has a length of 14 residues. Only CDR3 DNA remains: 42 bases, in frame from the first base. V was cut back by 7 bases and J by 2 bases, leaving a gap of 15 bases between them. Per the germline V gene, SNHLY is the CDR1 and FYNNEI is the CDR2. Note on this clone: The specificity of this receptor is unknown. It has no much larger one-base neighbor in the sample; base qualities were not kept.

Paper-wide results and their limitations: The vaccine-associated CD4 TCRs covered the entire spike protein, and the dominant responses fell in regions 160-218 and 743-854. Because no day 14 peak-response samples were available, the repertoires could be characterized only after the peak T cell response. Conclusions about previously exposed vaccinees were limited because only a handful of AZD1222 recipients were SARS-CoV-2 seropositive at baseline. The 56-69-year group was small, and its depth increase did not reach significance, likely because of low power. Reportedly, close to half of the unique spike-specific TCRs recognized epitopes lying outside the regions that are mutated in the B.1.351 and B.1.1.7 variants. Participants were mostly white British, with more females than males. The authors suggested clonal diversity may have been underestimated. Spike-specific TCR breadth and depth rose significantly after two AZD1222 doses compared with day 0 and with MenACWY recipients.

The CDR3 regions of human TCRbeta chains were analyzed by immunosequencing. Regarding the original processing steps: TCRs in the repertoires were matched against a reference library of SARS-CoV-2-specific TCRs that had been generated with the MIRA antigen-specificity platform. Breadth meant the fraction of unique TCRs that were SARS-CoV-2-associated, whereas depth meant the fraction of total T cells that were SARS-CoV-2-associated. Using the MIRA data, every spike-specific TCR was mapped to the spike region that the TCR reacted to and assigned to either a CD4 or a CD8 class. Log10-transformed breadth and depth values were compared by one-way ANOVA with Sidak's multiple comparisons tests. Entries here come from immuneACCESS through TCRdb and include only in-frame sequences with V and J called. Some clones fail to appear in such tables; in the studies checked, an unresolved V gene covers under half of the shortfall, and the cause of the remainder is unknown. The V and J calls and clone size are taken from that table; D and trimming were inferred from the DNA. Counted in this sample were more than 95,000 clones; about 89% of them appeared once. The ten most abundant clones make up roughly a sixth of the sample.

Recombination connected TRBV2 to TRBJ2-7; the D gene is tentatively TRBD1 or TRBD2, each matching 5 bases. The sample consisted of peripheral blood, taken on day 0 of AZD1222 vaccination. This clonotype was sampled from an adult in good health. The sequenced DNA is TGTGCCAGCACCCCAGACAGCGGAGCCTACGAGCAGTACTTC. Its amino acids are CASTPDSGAYEQYF.